The source of this TCR beta chain is a study of cytomegalovirus exposure and HLA in healthy donors. About the research overall: The approximately 100 million unique TCR beta sequences, from about 179 million T cells, were found by an earlier analysis. Some 77 million unique TCRs from HLA-typed donors were held in an early release of data.

Trimming stripped 5 bases from V and 0 bases from J, with 17 bases between. This CDR3 comprises 16 residues. Germline lookup yields CDR1 SEHNR and CDR2 FQNEAQ (reference sequence). This clone showed up just once. The antigen is not known. Findings and limits, study-wide: Roughly uniform depth of sequencing across donors was assumed in presence/absence analyses.

The PCR contained 60 Vbeta and 13 Jbeta primers. The protocol was immunoSEQ multiplex PCR, while the TCRdb copy is restricted to in-frame clones and leaves out a portion. This table holds about 170,000 clones, around three quarters found once. The receptor was derived from a woman between 50 and 59 years old in good health and CMV-seronegative. Input material: PBMCs. The chain has TRBV7-9 and TRBJ2-7; D unclear. CDR3 protein: CASSHRESLLSYEQYF. CDR3 in DNA: TGTGCCAGCAGCCATAGAGAGAGCTTGCTCTCCTACGAGCAGTACTTC. Variable domain in full (rest from reference TRBV7-9 and TRBJ2-7): DTGVSQNPRHKITKRGQNVTFRCDPISEHNRLYWYRQTLGQGPEFLTYFQNEAQLEKSRLLSDRFSAERPKGSFSTLEIQRTEQGDSAMYLCASSHRESLLSYEQYFGPGTRLTVT.